Ten or more counts support the clone carrying this TCR beta chain. The data stem from a study of early T cells in non-severe SARS-CoV-2 infection. Looked up from germline, CDR1 is SEHNR and CDR2 is FQNEAQ (reference sequence). This CDR3 spans 15 amino acids. V shed 5 bases and J 3 bases; nucleotides not matched to a gene: 4. One entry per CDR3 protein, called by TCRdb with MiXCR from the 5' RACE reads. Of more than 75,000 distinct CDR3 sequences listed, 13% to 15% were seen once; the top ten hold 5% to 7.5%. This receptor was obtained from an adult who was a healthcare worker with PCR-confirmed SARS-CoV-2 infection or an uninfected control (not recorded which). The sequenced material came from whole blood. The V gene is TRBV7-9, the J gene TRBJ2-3; 11 bases map to TRBD2. The DNA of the CDR3 is TGTGCCAGCAGCCCTAGCGGGGGGCGTACAGATACGCAGTATTTT. This translates into CASSPSGGRTDTQYF.